This TCR beta chain was recovered during a study of cytomegalovirus exposure and HLA in healthy donors. PCR involved 60 Vbeta and 13 Jbeta primers. Clones were sequenced by immunoSEQ multiplex PCR, and TCRdb holds only the in-frame ones, with some missing. The sample contains about 200,000 clones, about 88% of which appear only once. A word on this clone: What it binds is not known.

This CDR3 spans 16 amino acids. J gave up 6 bases and V 6 bases, and 12 bases lay outside the gene matches. Germline CDR1 reads MDHEN; CDR2 reads SYDVKM. Study observations and caveats: An apparent linkage of common viral pathogens to several of the most significant clusters emerged in a later analysis. Later work found that TCR association rates differed between HLA loci; DRB1 had the most and HLA-C the fewest. Follow-up analysis later connected one missense variant in DCLRE1C with trimming of TCR beta V- and J-genes. There were a few CMV-associated chains whose specificity for CMV antigens was confirmed in vitro.

The chain couples TRBV28 to TRBJ1-4, with 8 bases lining up with TRBD1. The receptor was isolated from a woman aged 25 to 39 in good health and CMV-seronegative. Sequenced material: PBMCs. CDR3 sequence (DNA): TGTGCCAGCAGCGCCCCGTCCAGGGGGCTTCATGAAAAACTGTTTTTT. Translating it yields CASSAPSRGLHEKLFF.